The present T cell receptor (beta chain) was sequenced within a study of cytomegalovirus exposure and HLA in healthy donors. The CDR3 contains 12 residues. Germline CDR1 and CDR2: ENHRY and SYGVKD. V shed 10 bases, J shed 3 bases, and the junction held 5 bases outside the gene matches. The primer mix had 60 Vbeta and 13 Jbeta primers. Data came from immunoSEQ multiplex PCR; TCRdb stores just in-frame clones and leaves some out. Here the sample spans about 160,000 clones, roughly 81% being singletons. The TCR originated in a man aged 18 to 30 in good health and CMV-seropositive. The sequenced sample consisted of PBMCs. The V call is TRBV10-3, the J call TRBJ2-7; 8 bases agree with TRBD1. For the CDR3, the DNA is TGTGCCACACGGACAGGGAACTACGAGCAGTACTTC. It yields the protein CATRTGNYEQYF.